This T cell receptor beta chain emerged from a study of OX40 agonist ivuxolimab in advanced cancers. Overall study: The dose-escalation cohort was about 86% male, with a mean age of approximately 61 years, ranging about 23 to 79. Three patients had partial responses: one hepatocellular carcinoma, two cutaneous melanoma.

Germline V lookup: CDR1 MNHNY, CDR2 SVGAGI (reference sequence). The CDR3 covers 13 residues. With 5 bases clipped from V and 1 base from J, the junction kept 0 bases outside the gene matches. As concerns this clone: Antigen: not known.

Study outcomes and limitations: Average numbers of expanded clones were greater in CD8+ T cells than in CD4+. Antigen specificity was not determined for the expanded peripheral T cells.

Assay used: immunoSEQ multiplex PCR; TCRdb lists only in-frame clones, some missing. The sample lists tens of thousands of clones, about four fifths seen once, with about 5% in the top ten. This sequence joins TRBV6-6 and TRBJ2-5, with 8 positions matching TRBD2. The TCR sequence derives from an adult with an advanced solid tumor such as melanoma, head and neck, liver or kidney cancer. Specimen: CD4+ or CD8+ T cells sorted from blood, collected in a trial of the OX40 agonist ivuxolimab. The CDR3 reads CASSRGGQETQYF. The CDR3 DNA reads as TGTGCCAGCAGTCGGGGGGGCCAAGAGACCCAGTACTTC.